This TCR beta chain was documented in a study of T cell changes during pregnancy in multiple sclerosis. Sequenced by immunoSEQ multiplex PCR; TCRdb stores in-frame clones only, minus some. The sample lists tens of thousands of clones, about 92% seen once, with less than 2% in the top ten. Trimming removed 1 base from V and 6 bases from J; junction bases left unmatched: 1. The CDR3 sequence is 13 residues long. Germline V gene data show CDR1 as MNHEY and CDR2 as SVGAGI. The clonotype originates from a female donor with multiple sclerosis, enrolled in a pregnancy study. Sequencing used peripheral blood, obtained after pregnancy. This chain joins TRBV6-5 and TRBJ2-7, with 9 bases aligning to TRBD2. The CDR3 sequence is CASSYLLAGEQYF. CDR3 nucleotides: TGTGCCAGCAGTTACTTACTAGCGGGCGAGCAGTACTTC.